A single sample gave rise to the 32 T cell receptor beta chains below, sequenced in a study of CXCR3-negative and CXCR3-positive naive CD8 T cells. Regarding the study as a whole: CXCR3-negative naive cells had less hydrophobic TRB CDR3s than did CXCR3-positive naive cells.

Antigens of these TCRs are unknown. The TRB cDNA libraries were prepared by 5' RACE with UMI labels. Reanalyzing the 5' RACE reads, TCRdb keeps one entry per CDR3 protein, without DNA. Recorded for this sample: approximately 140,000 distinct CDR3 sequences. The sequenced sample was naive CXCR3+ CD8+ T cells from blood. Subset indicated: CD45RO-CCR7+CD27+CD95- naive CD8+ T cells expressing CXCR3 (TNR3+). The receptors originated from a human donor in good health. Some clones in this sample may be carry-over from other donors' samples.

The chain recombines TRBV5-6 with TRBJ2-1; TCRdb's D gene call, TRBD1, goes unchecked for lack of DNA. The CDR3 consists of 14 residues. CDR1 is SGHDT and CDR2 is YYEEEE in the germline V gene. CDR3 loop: CASSSRGGPTSQFF.

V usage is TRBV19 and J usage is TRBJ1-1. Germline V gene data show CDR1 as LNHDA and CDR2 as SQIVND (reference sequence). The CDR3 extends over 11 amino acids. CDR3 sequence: CATNGNTEAFF.

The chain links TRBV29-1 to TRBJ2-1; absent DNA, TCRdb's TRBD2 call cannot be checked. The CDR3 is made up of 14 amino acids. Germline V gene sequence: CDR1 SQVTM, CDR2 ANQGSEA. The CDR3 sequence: CSVEELAVYNEQFF.

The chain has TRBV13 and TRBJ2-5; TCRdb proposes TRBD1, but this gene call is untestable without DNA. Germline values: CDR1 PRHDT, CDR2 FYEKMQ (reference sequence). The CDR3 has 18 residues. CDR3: CASSFSFFAGTAQETQYF.

CDR3 sequence reads: CASSPTRGHEQFF. The chain has TRBV5-4 and TRBJ2-1; no DNA is available, so the TRBD2 call from TCRdb remains unchecked. The CDR3 runs 13 residues. The germline V gene encodes CDR1 SGHNT and CDR2 YYREEE (reference sequence).

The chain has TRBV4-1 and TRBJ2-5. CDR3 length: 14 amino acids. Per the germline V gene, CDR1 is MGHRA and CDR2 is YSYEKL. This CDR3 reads CASSQSGDLETQYF.

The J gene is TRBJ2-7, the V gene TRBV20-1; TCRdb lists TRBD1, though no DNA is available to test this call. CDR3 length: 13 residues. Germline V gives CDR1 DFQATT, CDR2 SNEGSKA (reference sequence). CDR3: CSVPGERPYEQYF.

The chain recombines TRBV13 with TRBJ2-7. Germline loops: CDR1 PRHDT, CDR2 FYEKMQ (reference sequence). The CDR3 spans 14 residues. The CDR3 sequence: CASSLGLRPYEQYF.

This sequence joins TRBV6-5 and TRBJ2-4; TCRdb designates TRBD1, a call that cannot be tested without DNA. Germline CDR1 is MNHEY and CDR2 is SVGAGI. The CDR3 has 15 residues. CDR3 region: CASSFYGATKNIQYF.

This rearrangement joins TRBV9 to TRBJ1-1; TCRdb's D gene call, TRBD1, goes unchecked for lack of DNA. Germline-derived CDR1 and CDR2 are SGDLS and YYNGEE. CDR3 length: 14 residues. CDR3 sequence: CASSVGQVNTEAFF.

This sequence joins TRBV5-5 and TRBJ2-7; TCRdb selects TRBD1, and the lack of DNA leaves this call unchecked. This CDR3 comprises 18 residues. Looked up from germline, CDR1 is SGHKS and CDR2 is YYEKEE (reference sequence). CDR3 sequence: CASSHEDREVPWGYEQYF.

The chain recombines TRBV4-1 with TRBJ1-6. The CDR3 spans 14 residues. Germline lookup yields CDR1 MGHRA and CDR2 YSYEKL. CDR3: CASTQGLLGSPLHF.

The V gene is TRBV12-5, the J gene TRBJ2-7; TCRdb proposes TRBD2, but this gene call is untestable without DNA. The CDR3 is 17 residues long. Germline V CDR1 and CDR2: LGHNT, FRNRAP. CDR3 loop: CASGLVSGGPKSYEQYF.

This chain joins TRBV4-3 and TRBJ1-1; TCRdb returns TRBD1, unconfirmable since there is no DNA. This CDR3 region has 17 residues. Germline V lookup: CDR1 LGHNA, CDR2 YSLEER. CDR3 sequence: CASSQDPVPGGSTEAFF.

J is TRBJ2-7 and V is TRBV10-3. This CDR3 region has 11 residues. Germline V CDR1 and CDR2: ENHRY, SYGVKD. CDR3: CAISESEEQYF.

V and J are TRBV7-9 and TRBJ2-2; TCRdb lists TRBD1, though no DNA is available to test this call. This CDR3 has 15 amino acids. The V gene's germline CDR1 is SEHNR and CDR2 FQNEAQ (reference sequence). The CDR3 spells CASSFQGADTGELFF.

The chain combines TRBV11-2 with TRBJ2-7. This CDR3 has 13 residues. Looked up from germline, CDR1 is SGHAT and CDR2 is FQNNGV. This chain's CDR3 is CASSLETDYEQYF.

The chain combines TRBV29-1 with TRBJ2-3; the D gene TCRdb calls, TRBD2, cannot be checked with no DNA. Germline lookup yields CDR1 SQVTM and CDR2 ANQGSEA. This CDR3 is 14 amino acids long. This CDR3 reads CSAEWDVGTDTQYF.

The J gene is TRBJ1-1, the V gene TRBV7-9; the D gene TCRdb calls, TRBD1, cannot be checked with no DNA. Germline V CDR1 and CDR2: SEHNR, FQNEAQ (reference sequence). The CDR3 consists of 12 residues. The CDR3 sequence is CASRRGAGEAFF. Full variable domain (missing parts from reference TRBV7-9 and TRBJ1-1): DTGVSQNPRHKITKRGQNVTFRCDPISEHNRLYWYRQTLGQGPEFLTYFQNEAQLEKSRLLSDRFSAERPKGSFSTLEIQRTEQGDSAMYLCASRRGAGEAFFGQGTRLTVV.

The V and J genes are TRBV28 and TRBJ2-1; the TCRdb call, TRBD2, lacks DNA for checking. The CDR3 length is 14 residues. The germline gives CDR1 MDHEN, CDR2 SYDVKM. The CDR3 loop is CASTLFGTNNEQFF.

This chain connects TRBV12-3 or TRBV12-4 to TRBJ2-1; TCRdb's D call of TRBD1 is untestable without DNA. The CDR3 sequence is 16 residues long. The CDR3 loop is CASSLWGQGPYNEQFF.

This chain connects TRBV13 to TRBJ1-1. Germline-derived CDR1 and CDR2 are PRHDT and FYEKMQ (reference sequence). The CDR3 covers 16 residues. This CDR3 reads CASSLGLGDMNTEAFF.

The CDR3 spells CASSLWSANTGELFF. The chain carries TRBV5-6 and TRBJ2-2. The CDR3 has 15 amino acids. Germline CDR1 reads SGHDT; CDR2 reads YYEEEE.

CDR3 region: CASSKALRRLEASGSYNEQFF. The chain combines TRBV21-1 with TRBJ2-1; TCRdb picks TRBD2, but there is no DNA to check that call. TRBV21-1 is annotated as a pseudogene. CDR3 length: 21 residues.

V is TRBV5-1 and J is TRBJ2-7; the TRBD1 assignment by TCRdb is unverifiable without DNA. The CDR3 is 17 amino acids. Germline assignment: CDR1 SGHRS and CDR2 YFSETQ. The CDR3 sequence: CASSLALYRDRGREQYF. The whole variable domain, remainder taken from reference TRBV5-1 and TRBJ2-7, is KAGVTQTPRYLIKTRGQQVTLSCSPISGHRSVSWYQQTPGQGLQFLFEYFSETQRNKGNFPGRFSGRQFSNSRSEMNVSTLELGDSALYLCASSLALYRDRGREQYFGPGTRLTVT.

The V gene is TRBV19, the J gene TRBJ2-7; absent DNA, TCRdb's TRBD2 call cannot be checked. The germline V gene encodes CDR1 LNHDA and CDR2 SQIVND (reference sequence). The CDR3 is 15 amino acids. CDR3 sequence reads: CASSIEEGFSYEQYF.

The CDR3 protein is CASSMTSGKKQETQYF. The J gene is TRBJ2-5, the V gene TRBV21-1; TCRdb's assignment of TRBD2 cannot be checked, as there is no DNA. TRBV21-1 is a documented pseudogene. This CDR3 comprises 16 residues.

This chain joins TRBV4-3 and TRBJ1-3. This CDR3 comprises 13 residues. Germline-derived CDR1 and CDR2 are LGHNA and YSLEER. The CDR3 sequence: CASSQEFGNTIYF.

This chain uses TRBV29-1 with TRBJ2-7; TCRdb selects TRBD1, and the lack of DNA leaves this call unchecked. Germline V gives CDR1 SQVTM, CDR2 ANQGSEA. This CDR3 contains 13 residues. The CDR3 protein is CSVELRQGYEQYF.

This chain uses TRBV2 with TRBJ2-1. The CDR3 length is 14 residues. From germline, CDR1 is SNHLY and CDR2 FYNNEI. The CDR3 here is CASSSSLSYNEQFF.

The chain's CDR3 is CASTPTPSGGPYEQYF. This chain joins TRBV7-9 and TRBJ2-7; TCRdb calls TRBD2, which cannot be checked without DNA. Germline values: CDR1 SEHNR, CDR2 FQNEAQ (reference sequence). The length of the CDR3 is 16 residues.

The CDR3 loop is CASSWAKTHAEFF. The chain recombines TRBV7-8 with TRBJ2-1. CDR1 is SGHVS, CDR2 FQNEAQ, per germline. The CDR3 is 13 residues long. The whole variable domain, remainder taken from reference TRBV7-8 and TRBJ2-1, is GAGVSQSPRYKVAKRGQDVALRCDPISGHVSLFWYQQALGQGPEFLTYFQNEAQLDKSGLPSDRFFAERPEGSVSTLKIQRTQQEDSAVYLCASSWAKTHAEFFGPGTRLTVL.